A selection of T cell receptor beta chains follows, all from one sample in a study of shared clonotypes between healthy human individuals. Repertoires were generated with immunoSEQ multiplex PCR, while TCRdb's copy carries only in-frame clones and drops some. The sample lists approximately 2,300,000 clones, about 90% occurring once. What was sequenced was naive CD4+ T cells from PBMCs. The receptors stem from a man in his late teens or twenties in good health. Some clones in this sample may be carry-over from other donors' samples. Both conserved end residues are part of each CDR3. The D gene is left open where the match is weak. Some rows have no size entry. The others give once, few or many, or a class for an expanded clone.

J	D	size	V	DNA	CDR3
TRBJ2-7	NA	NA	TRBV5-4	TGTGCCAGCAGCTTGGGTTCCGGGATAGGCTACGAGCAGTACTTC	CASSLGSGIGYEQYF
TRBJ1-5	NA	NA	TRBV18	TGTGCCAGCTCCCCCGTCAGAAGGGGACCCAGCAATAGCAATCAGCCCCAGCATTTT	CASSPVRRGPSNSNQPQHF
TRBJ2-4	NA	NA	TRBV28	TGTGCCAGCAGTTTGGGCCGCCCGGTAGCCAAAAACATTCAGTACTTC	CASSLGRPVAKNIQYF
TRBJ2-5	TRBD2	NA	TRBV5-1	TGCGCCAGCTCGCCGGGGCCGGGAGGGATAGAGACCCAGTACTTC	CASSPGPGGIETQYF
TRBJ2-3	NA	NA	TRBV27	TGTGCCAGCAGCCTCAGGGGGGGGACCACAGATACGCAGTATTTT	CASSLRGGTTDTQYF
TRBJ2-5	NA	NA	TRBV5-1	TGCGCCAGCAGCTTAGGGGTCCAAGAGACCCAGTACTTC	CASSLGVQETQYF
TRBJ1-1	NA	NA	TRBV28	TGTGCCAGCAGTCCCCCCAACGGGGTCCCGAACACTGAAGCTTTCTTT	CASSPPNGVPNTEAFF
TRBJ1-1	NA	NA	TRBV7-8	TGTGCCAGCAGCTTGGGGAGTCCGGTTCGGAACACTGAAGCTTTCTTT	CASSLGSPVRNTEAFF
TRBJ1-4	TRBD1	NA	TRBV5-4	TGTGCCAGCAGCTATACAGGGGCCGCAACTAATGAAAAACTGTTTTTT	CASSYTGAATNEKLFF
TRBJ2-3	NA	once	TRBV18	TGTGCCAGCTCACTATATTCCACGTCCCCTAGCACAGATACGCAGTATTTT	CASSLYSTSPSTDTQYF
TRBJ2-4	NA	NA	TRBV5-8	TGTGCCAGCAGCTGGTGGGCGACGGCGGACTCTTACAAAAACATTCAGTACTTC	CASSWWATADSYKNIQYF
TRBJ2-7	NA	NA	TRBV28	TGTGCCAGCAGTTTAGTCTCCGGGACATACGAGCAGTACTTC	CASSLVSGTYEQYF
TRBJ2-7	NA	NA	TRBV6-1	TGTGCCAGCAGTGAAGCTAGGGGGGGCGCATACGAGCAGTACTTC	CASSEARGGAYEQYF
TRBJ2-3	NA	NA	TRBV9	TGTGCCAGCAGCCCCCTGGCCGGAGGGCAGTATTTT	CASSPLAGGQYF
TRBJ2-5	TRBD2	NA	TRBV6-5	TGTGCCAGCAGGGGGGGACTAGCGGTTTTCGAGACCCAGTACTTC	CASRGGLAVFETQYF
TRBJ2-7	NA	NA	TRBV2	TGTGCCAGCAGTGTAGTCCTCCGGGAGCAGTACTTC	CASSVVLREQYF
TRBJ2-7	NA	NA	TRBV6-6	TGTGCCAGCAGTTACTCGAGTCGACAGCCGACCTTC	CASSYSSRQPTF
TRBJ1-1	NA	few	TRBV4-1	TGCGCCAGCAGCCAAGAAGAGGGAAGCACTGAAGCTTTCTTT	CASSQEEGSTEAFF
TRBJ2-7	TRBD2	NA	TRBV11-2	TGTGCCAGCAGCACAGAAGGCGGGAGAGGATACGAGCAGTACTTC	CASSTEGGRGYEQYF
TRBJ1-5	NA	NA	TRBV5-1	TGCGCCAGCAGCTGGGGTGGCAACCGGGGCAATCAGCCCCAGCATTTT	CASSWGGNRGNQPQHF
TRBJ1-4	NA	NA	TRBV6-5	TGTGCCAGCAGTGACGGATCCGTTGGTGAAAAACTGTTTTTT	CASSDGSVGEKLFF
TRBJ1-2	TRBD1	few	TRBV29-1	TGCAGCGTTTTTTCCTCCGGGACAGGGGATTGGTATGGCTACACCTTC	CSVFSSGTGDWYGYTF
TRBJ2-7	NA	NA	TRBV21-1	TGTGCCAGCAGCAAACGCGACGGTCCCTACGAGCAGTACTTC	CASSKRDGPYEQYF
TRBJ1-2	NA	NA	TRBV19	TGTGCCAGTCGGAACTATGGCTACACCTTC	CASRNYGYTF
TRBJ1-5	TRBD1	NA	TRBV4-2	TGTGCCAGCAGCCACCTTTTACCGGGACAGGGAAATAGCAATCAGCCCCAGCATTTT	CASSHLLPGQGNSNQPQHF
TRBJ1-1	TRBD1	NA	TRBV7-9	TGTGCCAGCAGCTTACTGCGACAGGGAAGTGAAGCTTTCTTT	CASSLLRQGSEAFF
TRBJ1-1	NA	NA	TRBV6-4	TGTGCCAGCAGTGACGGTGGCAGGACAGCTTTCTTT	CASSDGGRTAFF